The clone carrying this TCR beta chain was observed once. What it binds is not known. TCRdb's table, derived via immunoSEQ multiplex PCR, lists solely in-frame clones and lacks some. The table lists just under 30,000 clones, around nine tenths of them singletons. Locally advanced or metastatic urothelial carcinoma was present in patients. These data belong to a study of PD-L1 blockade in urothelial cancer. At the level of the study: After treatment start, blood was analyzed at 3 weeks (second dose) and at 6 weeks. A median of roughly 150,000 T cells was found in the blood samples. Findings and caveats of the study: In blood at 3 weeks, tumor-associated clones expanded more among patients with durable benefit.

The TCR originated in a man aged 45-65 years with urothelial cancer. The sequences come from PBMCs, collected around atezolizumab (anti-PD-L1) treatment.

The CDR3 is CASSAGTGGNQPQHF. DNA for the CDR3: TGTGCCAGCAGTGCAGGGACAGGGGGTAATCAGCCCCAGCATTTT. The rearrangement links TRBV27 to TRBJ1-5; TRBD1 agrees at 11 bases. J was trimmed by 4 bases and V by 5 bases; bases with no gene match: 4. The CDR3 totals 15 residues. Per germline, CDR1 MNHEY and CDR2 SMNVEV (reference sequence).